Presented here are 13 T cell receptor beta chains from one specimen sequenced in a study of monozygotic twins with inflammatory bowel disease. From the 5' RACE reads, TCRdb lists one entry per CDR3 protein and no DNA. Its listing shows approximately 400,000 distinct CDR3 sequences. Sequences were obtained from blood. Receptors originate from a human donor with ulcerative colitis or Crohn's disease, or a healthy co-twin of an affected twin (not recorded which).

The chain carries TRBV11-2 and TRBJ1-6. Germline assignment: CDR1 SGHAT and CDR2 FQNNGV. CDR3 length equals 15 residues. The CDR3 reads CASSNVGLTDSPLHF.

V is TRBV11-2 and J is TRBJ2-7; TCRdb's D call of TRBD2 is untestable without DNA. CDR3 length: 18 amino acids. Looked up from germline, CDR1 is SGHAT and CDR2 is FQNNGV. The CDR3: CASSRGHHLSGNRYEQYF.

The chain is built from TRBV5-1 and TRBJ2-3. The length of the CDR3 is 14 residues. In germline, CDR1 is SGHRS, CDR2 YFSETQ. CDR3 sequence reads: CASSLGVLTDTQYF. Together with reference TRBV5-1 and TRBJ2-3, the CDR3 gives the full variable domain: KAGVTQTPRYLIKTRGQQVTLSCSPISGHRSVSWYQQTPGQGLQFLFEYFSETQRNKGNFPGRFSGRQFSNSRSEMNVSTLELGDSALYLCASSLGVLTDTQYFGPGTRLTVL.

J is TRBJ2-5 and V is TRBV29-1; the D call of TRBD2 rests on TCRdb alone, since no DNA is present to check it. Germline-derived CDR1 and CDR2 are SQVTM and ANQGSEA. The CDR3 contains 12 residues. The CDR3 reads CSVGGIQETQYF.

The chain couples TRBV7-9 to TRBJ1-6; TCRdb lists TRBD1, though no DNA is available to test this call. Germline CDR1 is SEHNR and CDR2 is FQNEAQ (reference sequence). This CDR3 region has 15 residues. CDR3 loop: CASSLVGRGDSPLHF.

The genes are TRBV12-5 and TRBJ2-5. The CDR3 is 15 amino acids. Germline V CDR1 and CDR2: LGHNT, FRNRAP. This chain's CDR3 is CASGLVQLKEETQYF.

The V and J genes are TRBV6-1 and TRBJ2-3; as DNA is missing, the TRBD2 call by TCRdb cannot be tested. The length of the CDR3 is 18 residues. Germline-derived CDR1 and CDR2 are MNHNS and SASEGT. This CDR3 reads CASRKLRVRLASTDTQYF.

The chain is built from TRBV9 and TRBJ1-5. This CDR3 has 15 amino acids. The germline V gene encodes CDR1 SGDLS and CDR2 YYNGEE. Here the CDR3 reads CASSVSDGSNQPQHF.

CDR3 sequence reads: CASRQRETGTGELFF. The V gene is TRBV5-1, the J gene TRBJ2-2; TCRdb picks TRBD2, but there is no DNA to check that call. Germline V gene lookup returns CDR1 SGHRS and CDR2 YFSETQ. There are 15 residues in the CDR3.

The chain employs TRBV11-2 and TRBJ2-2; TCRdb reports TRBD1, a call that lacks DNA to check it against. This CDR3 has 14 residues. Germline-derived CDR1 and CDR2 are SGHAT and FQNNGV. The CDR3 loop is CASIGWDRAGELFF.

The chain joins TRBV27 to TRBJ2-1; TCRdb's D call, TRBD2, is unchecked because there is no DNA. CDR1 is MNHEY, CDR2 SMNVEV, per germline (reference sequence). There are 15 residues in the CDR3. The CDR3 spells CASSVLAGSYNEQFF.

The chain recombines TRBV20-1 with TRBJ2-5; without DNA, the TCRdb call of TRBD1 cannot be checked. This CDR3 is 13 amino acids long. CDR1 and CDR2 (germline): DFQATT, SNEGSKA (reference sequence). CDR3 protein: CSAGGSIQETQYF.

The V and J genes are TRBV27 and TRBJ1-6; the TCRdb call, TRBD1, lacks DNA for checking. The CDR3 loop spans 15 amino acids. In germline, CDR1 is MNHEY, CDR2 SMNVEV (reference sequence). CDR3 amino acids: CATSGTHNSYSPLHF.